The 30 T cell receptor beta chains in this list originate from one sample, sequenced in a study of graft-versus-host responses after intestinal transplantation. Sequenced by immunoSEQ multiplex PCR; TCRdb stores in-frame clones only, minus some. Of about 8,900 clones listed, about 63% were seen once; the top ten hold almost 9.5%. Intraepithelial plus lamina propria lymphocytes were released by processing graft tissue. The input for sequencing was ileum tissue, taken around 460 days after transplant. The receptors derive from a human patient who received an intestinal transplant, so some T cells may come from the graft donor.

The genes are TRBV7-9 and TRBJ2-2; no clear D. Trimming shortened V by 2 bases and J by 0 bases, and 7 bases separated the two germline ends. The CDR3 runs 15 residues. Germline V gives CDR1 SEHNR, CDR2 FQNEAQ (reference sequence). As DNA, the CDR3 is TGTGCCAGCAGCTTATTGGAGACGAACACCGGGGAGCTGTTTTTT. This translates into CASSLLETNTGELFF.

This chain uses TRBV10-2 with TRBJ1-1; a weak D match, TRBD1 (5 bases). The germline V gene has CDR1 WSHSY and CDR2 SAAADI. The CDR3 has 13 residues. Trimming took 6 bases from V and 5 from J, leaving 13 bases between them. The CDR3: CASSEGTGTEAFF. The CDR3 region has the DNA TGCGCCAGCAGCGAGGGGACGGGGACTGAAGCTTTCTTT.

This clone was counted a few times. CDR3 region: CASSRLAGETDTQYF. The CDR3 DNA reads as TGCGCCAGCAGCCGACTAGCGGGGGAAACAGATACGCAGTATTTT. The rearrangement uses TRBV4-1 and TRBJ2-3; 12 bases agree with TRBD2. CDR1 is MGHRA, CDR2 YSYEKL, per germline. CDR3 length: 15 amino acids. The ends lost 4 bases at V and 3 bases at J; junction bases unmatched: 2.

This clone is labeled medium-sized. The chain recombines TRBV28 with TRBJ2-7; the D gene is possibly TRBD1 (6 bases). Germline CDR1 and CDR2: MDHEN and SYDVKM. Trimming took 3 bases from V and 2 from J, leaving 14 bases between them. This CDR3 contains 15 residues. CDR3 in amino acids: CASSLKRGHPYEQYV. CDR3 nucleotide sequence: TGTGCCAGCAGTTTGAAAAGGGGACATCCCTACGAGCAGTACGTC.

This clone was seen just once. The chain employs TRBV27 and TRBJ2-7; TRBD1 might be the D (6 bases). The CDR3 consists of 14 residues. Per germline, CDR1 MNHEY and CDR2 SMNVEV (reference sequence). The V gene lost 6 bases and the J gene lost 4 bases, with 16 bases spanning the gap. In nucleotides, the CDR3 is TGTGCCAGCAGCCTCTCCGACAGGAAATACGAGCAGTACTTC. Its protein product is CASSLSDRKYEQYF.

CDR3 DNA sequence: TGCGCCAGCAGTCAATCCTCCAGGGGAGATGAAAAACTGTTTTTT. This gives the protein CASSQSSRGDEKLFF. V and J are TRBV23-1 and TRBJ1-4, with D perhaps matching TRBD1 (6 bases). TRBV23-1 is an ORF, and what it does is uncertain. V was cut by 0 bases and J by 6 bases, with 11 bases left in between. The CDR3 loop spans 15 amino acids.

The chain employs TRBV12-5 and TRBJ2-5; TRBD1 agrees at 10 bases. The germline gives CDR1 LGHNT, CDR2 FRNRAP. Trimming took 7 bases from V and 5 from J; bases not matched to a gene: 7. This CDR3 spans 14 amino acids. CDR3 DNA sequence: TGTGCTAGTGCCGAAGACAGGGGGCGGGAGACCCAGTACTTC. It specifies CASAEDRGRETQYF.

The V gene is TRBV5-4, the J gene TRBJ1-6, with D hard to call. The ends were cut back, 0 bases at V and 7 bases at J, with 11 bases in the middle. The CDR3 covers 15 residues. CDR1 and CDR2 from the germline V gene are SGHNT and YYREEE (reference sequence). CDR3 in amino acids: CASSLESGSNSPLHF. In DNA form, the CDR3 reads TGTGCCAGCAGCTTGGAGTCAGGTTCCAATTCACCCCTCCACTTT. Drawing the rest from reference TRBV5-4 and TRBJ1-6, the complete variable domain is ETGVTQSPTHLIKTRGQQVTLRCSSQSGHNTVSWYQQALGQGPQFIFQYYREEENGRGNFPPRFSGLQFPNYSSELNVNALELDDSALYLCASSLESGSNSPLHFGNGTRLTVT.

The V and J genes are TRBV7-9 and TRBJ1-2; a weak D match, TRBD1 (5 bases). This CDR3 is 14 amino acids long. Germline V gene data show CDR1 as SEHNR and CDR2 as FQNEAQ (reference sequence). V dropped 6 bases and J dropped 9 bases, with 20 bases sitting between them. The chain's CDR3 is CASSYEQRGESYTF. DNA of the CDR3: TGTGCCAGCAGTTATGAGCAACGGGGGGAGAGCTACACCTTC.

V is TRBV6-1 and J is TRBJ1-2; no clear D. This CDR3 has 14 residues. In germline, CDR1 is MNHNS, CDR2 SASEGT. With 6 bases removed from V and 5 bases from J, the gap between germline ends came to 16 bases. CDR3 sequence (DNA): TGTGCCAGCAGGGGTCCGATTTCAACATATGGCTACACCTTC. Amino acids: CASRGPISTYGYTF.

The genes are TRBV4-1 and TRBJ2-7, with D perhaps matching TRBD1 or TRBD2 (5 bases each). The CDR3 totals 14 residues. Germline V CDR1 and CDR2: MGHRA, YSYEKL. V lost 2 bases, J lost 3 bases, and 11 bases lay in between. The DNA of the CDR3 is TGCGCCAGCAGCCAACAGAATGGGGGCTACGAGCAGTACGTC. Translating it yields CASSQQNGGYEQYV.

The V call is TRBV6-1, the J call TRBJ1-5, with D perhaps TRBD1 (6 bases). Trimming stripped 6 bases from V and 0 bases from J, with 12 bases between. Germline V gives CDR1 MNHNS, CDR2 SASEGT. The CDR3 covers 15 residues. In nucleotides, the CDR3 is TGTGCCAGCAGAAGGGGGAGCGATAGCAATCAGCCCCAGCATTTT. Residues: CASRRGSDSNQPQHF.

This clone was counted a few times. The rearrangement uses TRBV21-1 and TRBJ1-5. TRBV21-1 is flagged as a pseudogene. This CDR3 contains 14 residues. The CDR3 here is CASSMGGWDQPQHF. The CDR3 region has the DNA TGTGCCAGCAGCATGGGGGGCTGGGATCAGCCCCAGCATTTT.

This chain connects TRBV28 to TRBJ1-3, with 8 bases aligning to TRBD1. J lost 3 bases, V lost 8 bases, and 21 bases had no gene match. The CDR3 is 19 residues long. Germline CDR1 and CDR2: MDHEN and SYDVKM. The CDR3 bases are TGTGCCAGCCAATTCGGCCGGGACAGGTTTATGCACGGTGGAAACACCATATATTTT. It encodes CASQFGRDRFMHGGNTIYF.

The J gene is TRBJ1-2, the V gene TRBV4-2; 11 bases are a match to TRBD1. Trimming cost V 5 bases and J 6 bases; bases outside gene matches: 8. Germline V gene sequence: CDR1 LGHNA, CDR2 YNFKEQ. The CDR3 covers 15 residues. CDR3 protein: CASSVGTGGYNGYTF. The DNA for the CDR3 is TGTGCCAGCAGCGTCGGGACAGGGGGATACAATGGCTACACCTTC.

The chain couples TRBV6-6 to TRBJ1-5; D may be TRBD1 (6 bases). The CDR3 length is 14 residues. CDR1 and CDR2 from the germline V gene are MNHNY and SVGAGI (reference sequence). V was pared by 6 bases and J by 6 bases, with 15 bases between. The CDR3 here is CASRRNRERQPQHF. CDR3 nucleotide sequence: TGTGCCAGCAGACGAAACAGGGAACGTCAGCCCCAGCATTTT.

The chain joins TRBV7-8 to TRBJ2-1, with 8 bases that match TRBD1. Germline V gene lookup returns CDR1 SGHVS and CDR2 FQNEAQ. V was pared by 5 bases and J by 4 bases, with 10 bases of the junction left unmatched. The CDR3 is 16 residues long. CDR3 nucleotide sequence: TGTGCCAGCAGCAAAGTGAGGGACAGGAGATACAATGAGCAGTTCTTC. It codes for CASSKVRDRRYNEQFF. The variable domain in full, completed from reference TRBV7-8 and TRBJ2-1, reads GAGVSQSPRYKVAKRGQDVALRCDPISGHVSLFWYQQALGQGPEFLTYFQNEAQLDKSGLPSDRFFAERPEGSVSTLKIQRTQQEDSAVYLCASSKVRDRRYNEQFFGPGTRLTVL.

The count of this clone is one. The chain joins TRBV25-1 to TRBJ2-3; possibly TRBD1 for D (6 bases). CDR1 is MGHDK and CDR2 is SYGVNS in the germline V gene. The CDR3 extends over 13 amino acids. V was shortened by 6 bases and J by 6 bases, with 13 bases between the two germline ends. CDR3 coding DNA: TGTGCCAGCAGCACAGGGTTAAGGGATACGCAGTATTTT. It encodes CASSTGLRDTQYF.

V usage is TRBV6-5 and J usage is TRBJ2-5; 7 nucleotides agree with TRBD2. The V and J ends lost 0 bases and 2 bases, in that order; junction bases with no gene match: 3. The CDR3 totals 15 residues. From germline, CDR1 is MNHEY and CDR2 SVGAGI. CDR3: CASSYSLAEQETQYF. The CDR3 DNA is TGTGCCAGCAGTTACTCTCTAGCGGAACAAGAGACCCAGTACTTC.

V usage is TRBV6-1 and J usage is TRBJ2-1; TRBD2 aligns across 7 bases. The CDR3 extends over 14 amino acids. V was pared by 3 bases and J by 9 bases, with 8 bases of the junction left unmatched. Germline CDR1 is MNHNS and CDR2 is SASEGT. CDR3 in DNA: TGTGCCAGCAGTGATGAGCGGGGAGGTTTTGAGCAGTTCTTC. Translated, it gives CASSDERGGFEQFF.

This chain joins TRBV19 and TRBJ2-3; the match to TRBD2 covers 10 bases. Germline loops: CDR1 LNHDA, CDR2 SQIVND (reference sequence). The J segment lost 2 bases and the V segment lost 4 bases, leaving 6 bases of the junction unmatched. This CDR3 spans 16 amino acids. The CDR3 nucleotides read TGTGCCAGTAGTAAGAATCTAGCGGGGGCCACAGATACGCAGTATTTT. Translated, it gives CASSKNLAGATDTQYF.

The chain joins TRBV29-1 to TRBJ2-3; D remains unclear. Looked up from germline, CDR1 is SQVTM and CDR2 is ANQGSEA. The V end lost 3 bases, the J end lost 5 bases, and 12 bases lay between the germline ends. The CDR3 contains 13 residues. The CDR3 protein is CSVERRPGDTQYF. As DNA, the CDR3 is TGCAGCGTTGAGAGGAGACCCGGAGATACGCAGTATTTT.

For this clone: The same CDR3 is also encoded by other DNA sequences in this sample. The rearrangement joins TRBV7-2 to TRBJ2-7; 8 nucleotides line up with TRBD1. V lost 3 bases, J lost 4 bases, and 2 bases stayed unmatched. CDR3 size: 13 residues. Germline-derived CDR1 and CDR2 are SGHTA and FQGNSA. This chain's CDR3 is CASSFRQGYEQYV. The CDR3 DNA reads TGTGCCAGCAGCTTCAGACAGGGGTACGAGCAGTACGTC.

This clone is classed as medium-sized (0.01 to 0.1%). The V and J genes are TRBV7-9 and TRBJ2-1; no clear D. V was clipped by 3 bases and J by 10 bases, with 7 bases between them. Germline V gene lookup returns CDR1 SEHNR and CDR2 FQNEAQ (reference sequence). The CDR3 runs to 11 residues. The CDR3 sequence: CASSFSKEQFF. DNA of the CDR3: TGTGCCAGCAGCTTTTCGAAGGAGCAGTTCTTC.

This clone has more than one count but fewer than ten. This chain connects TRBV6-6 to TRBJ2-1; D unclear. The CDR3 is 13 residues long. V lost 4 bases to trimming and J lost 8 bases, with 12 bases between them. CDR1 is MNHNY and CDR2 is SVGAGI in the germline V gene (reference sequence). For the CDR3, the DNA is TGTGCCAGCAGTTGGGCAGCGATCTATGAGCAGTTCTTC. This translates into CASSWAAIYEQFF.

The chain joins TRBV6-5 to TRBJ1-3, with 7 bases matching TRBD1. The CDR3 sequence is 13 residues long. Germline CDR1 MNHEY, CDR2 SVGAGI. Trimming took 6 bases from V and 7 from J; bases not matched to a gene: 6. The CDR3 nucleotides read TGTGCCAGCAGCCCGACAGGGCAGAACACCATATATTTT. It encodes CASSPTGQNTIYF.

The rearrangement links TRBV5-8 to TRBJ1-3, with 8 bases fitting TRBD1. CDR1 is SGHTS and CDR2 is YDEGEE in the germline V gene. CDR3 length equals 15 residues. Unmatched junction bases numbered 7, after V lost 2 bases and J lost 6 bases. The CDR3 bases are TGTGCCAGCAGCTTTGAGACAGGGGCGGCAAACACCATATATTTT. This codes for CASSFETGAANTIYF.

The rearrangement uses TRBV29-1 and TRBJ2-1; 8 bases match TRBD1. CDR3 size: 12 residues. Germline CDR1 reads SQVTM; CDR2 reads ANQGSEA. CDR3 in DNA: TGCAGTTTTCGCGACAGGGGCAATGAGCAGTTCTTC. Protein sequence: CSFRDRGNEQFF.

V is TRBV18 and J is TRBJ2-3; 7 nucleotides match TRBD2. CDR3 size: 16 residues. V was pared by 2 bases and J by 4 bases, with 9 bases of the junction left unmatched. CDR1 KGHSH and CDR2 LQKENI come from the germline V gene. The CDR3 nucleotides read TGTGCCAGCTCACCAACCCGGCCTCGGGGGGCAGATACGCAGTATTTT. It translates to CASSPTRPRGADTQYF.

V usage is TRBV9 and J usage is TRBJ2-1, with 8 nucleotides matching TRBD2. J gave up 0 bases and V 5 bases, and 4 bases lay outside the gene matches. CDR1 is SGDLS and CDR2 is YYNGEE in the germline V gene. This CDR3 contains 15 residues. The CDR3 nucleotides read TGTGCCAGCAGGGAAAGCGGGAGCTCCTACAATGAGCAGTTCTTC. It encodes CASRESGSSYNEQFF.